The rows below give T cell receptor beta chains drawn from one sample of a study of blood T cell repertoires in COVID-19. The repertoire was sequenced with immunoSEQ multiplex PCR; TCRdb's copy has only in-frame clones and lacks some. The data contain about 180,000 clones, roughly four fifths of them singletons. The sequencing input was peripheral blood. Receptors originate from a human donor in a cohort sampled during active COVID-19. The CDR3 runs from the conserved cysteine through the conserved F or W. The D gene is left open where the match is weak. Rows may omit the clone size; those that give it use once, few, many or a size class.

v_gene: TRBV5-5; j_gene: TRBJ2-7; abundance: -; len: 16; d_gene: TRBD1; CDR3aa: CASSLGVGRGLREQYF; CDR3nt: TGTGCCAGCAGCTTGGGAGTAGGCAGGGGGCTGCGGGAGCAGTACTTC
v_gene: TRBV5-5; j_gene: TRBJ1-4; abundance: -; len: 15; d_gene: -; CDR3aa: CASSLPPGTGGKLFF; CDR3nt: TGTGCCAGCAGCTTGCCCCCCGGGACCGGGGGAAAACTGTTTTTT
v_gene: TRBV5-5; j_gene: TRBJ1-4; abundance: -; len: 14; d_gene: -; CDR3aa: CASSLGHLNEKLFF; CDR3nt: TGTGCCAGCAGCTTGGGACATCTTAATGAAAAACTGTTTTTT
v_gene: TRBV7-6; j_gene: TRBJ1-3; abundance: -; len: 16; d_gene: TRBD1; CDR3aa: CASSDRQGARGNTIYF; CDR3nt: TGTGCCAGCAGCGATAGACAGGGGGCTAGGGGAAACACCATATATTTT
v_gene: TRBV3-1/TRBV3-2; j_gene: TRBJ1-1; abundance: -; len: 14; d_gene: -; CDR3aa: CASSQAGVYTEAFF; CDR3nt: TGTGCCAGCAGCCAAGCAGGGGTGTACACTGAAGCTTTCTTT
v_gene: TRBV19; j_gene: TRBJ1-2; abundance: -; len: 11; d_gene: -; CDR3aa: CASSIRGGYTF; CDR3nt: TGTGCCAGTAGTATCCGAGGTGGCTACACCTTC
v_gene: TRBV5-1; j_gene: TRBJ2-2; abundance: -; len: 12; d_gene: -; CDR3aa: CASSLARGELFF; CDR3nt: TGCGCCAGCAGCTTGGCTCGCGGGGAGCTGTTTTTT
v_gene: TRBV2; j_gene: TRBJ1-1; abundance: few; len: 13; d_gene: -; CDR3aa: CASSERGNTEAFF; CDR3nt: TGTGCCAGCAGTGAAAGGGGGAACACTGAAGCTTTCTTT
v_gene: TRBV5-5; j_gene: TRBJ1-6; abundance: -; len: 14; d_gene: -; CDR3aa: CASSLRTGNSPLHF; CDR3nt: TGTGCCAGCAGCTTGAGGACGGGGAATTCACCCCTCCACTTT
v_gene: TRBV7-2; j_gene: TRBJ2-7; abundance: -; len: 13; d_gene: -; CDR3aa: CASSLIPDYEQYF; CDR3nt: TGTGCCAGCAGCTTAATCCCAGACTACGAGCAGTACTTC
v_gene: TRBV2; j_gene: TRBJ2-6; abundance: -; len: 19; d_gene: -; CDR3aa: CASSDRDRTSYSGANVLTF; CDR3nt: TGTGCCAGCAGTGACCGAGACAGGACTTCTTACTCTGGGGCCAACGTCCTGACTTTC
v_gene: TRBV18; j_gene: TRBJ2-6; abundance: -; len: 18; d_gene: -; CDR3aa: CASSPIMGMRNGANVLTF; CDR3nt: TGTGCCAGCTCACCCATAATGGGCATGCGAAATGGGGCCAACGTCCTGACTTTC
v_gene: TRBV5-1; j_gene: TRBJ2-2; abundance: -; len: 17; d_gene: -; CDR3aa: CASSLAFGTGNTGELFF; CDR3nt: TGCGCCAGCAGCTTGGCCTTCGGCACGGGGAACACCGGGGAGCTGTTTTTT
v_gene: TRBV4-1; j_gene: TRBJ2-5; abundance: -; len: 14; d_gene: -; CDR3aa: CASSQVSAQETQYF; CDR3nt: TGCGCCAGCAGCCAAGTGAGTGCCCAAGAGACCCAGTACTTC
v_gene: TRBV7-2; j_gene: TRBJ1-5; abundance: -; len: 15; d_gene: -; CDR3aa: CASSLGSSGNQPQHF; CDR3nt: TGTGCCAGCAGCTTAGGAAGTTCGGGGAATCAGCCCCAGCATTTT
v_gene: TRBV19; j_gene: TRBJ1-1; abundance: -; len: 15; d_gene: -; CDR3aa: CASSPHRAMNTEAFF; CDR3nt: TGTGCCAGTAGTCCCCACAGGGCGATGAACACTGAAGCTTTCTTT
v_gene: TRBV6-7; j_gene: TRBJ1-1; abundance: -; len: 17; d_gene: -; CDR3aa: CASESPEQDSHNTEAFF; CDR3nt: TGTGCCAGCGAATCTCCCGAGCAGGACAGCCACAACACTGAAGCTTTCTTT